Below, 17 T cell receptor beta chains from the same sample are listed, as sequenced in a study of blood T cell repertoires in COVID-19. The table came from immunoSEQ multiplex PCR; TCRdb's copy has only in-frame clones and leaves some out. Of 75,000 to 90,000 clones listed, 70% to 90% were seen once; the top ten hold over 15%. Source material: peripheral blood. The receptors come from a man of 80 years or more with active or convalescent COVID-19.

The rearrangement joins TRBV10-3 to TRBJ2-1, with 13 bases identical to TRBD2. After removal of 4 bases from V and 9 bases from J, the junction contained 9 bases not matched to a gene. This CDR3 is built from 16 residues. CDR1 ENHRY and CDR2 SYGVKD come from the germline V gene. CDR3 in DNA: TGTGCCATCAGTGGCCCAACTAGCGGGAGGGCCGTTGAGCAGTTCTTC. Its translation is CAISGPTSGRAVEQFF.

This clone was seen once. J is TRBJ2-3 and V is TRBV7-3, with TRBD1 matching over 8 bases. There are 15 residues in the CDR3. CDR1 and CDR2 (germline): SGHTA, FQGTGA. Trimming took 3 bases from V and 1 from J; bases not matched to a gene: 3. The CDR3 bases are TGTGCCAGCAGCTTTTCGGGACAGGGCACAGATACGCAGTATTTT. It encodes CASSFSGQGTDTQYF. Filled out from reference TRBV7-3 and TRBJ2-3, the complete variable domain reads GAGVSQTPSNKVTEKGKYVELRCDPISGHTALYWYRQSLGQGPEFLIYFQGTGAADDSGLPNDRFFAVRPEGSVSTLKIQRTERGDSAVYLCASSFSGQGTDTQYFGPGTRLTVL.

The chain couples TRBV6-2 or TRBV6-3 to TRBJ2-3; 11 bases align to TRBD1. The CDR3 spans 15 residues. J gave up 5 bases and V 6 bases, and 7 bases lay outside the gene matches. Germline CDR1 and CDR2: MNHEY and SVGEGT. DNA of the CDR3: TGTGCCAGCAGCACCCGGACAGGGGGCAAAGATACGCAGTATTTT. Residues: CASSTRTGGKDTQYF.

This chain connects TRBV30 to TRBJ2-7, with 8 bases aligning to TRBD1. CDR3 length: 14 residues. The V gene's germline CDR1 is GTSNPN and CDR2 SVGIG (reference sequence). Trimming cost V 3 bases and J 6 bases; bases outside gene matches: 10. CDR3 residues: CAWSTNPGGGEQYV. The CDR3 region has the DNA TGTGCCTGGAGCACTAATCCAGGGGGCGGCGAGCAGTACGTC.

This rearrangement joins TRBV5-1 to TRBJ2-3; maybe TRBD2 (6 bases). The V gene's germline CDR1 is SGHRS and CDR2 YFSETQ. There are 15 residues in the CDR3. V lost 1 base and J 2 bases, leaving 11 bases between the germline ends. This CDR3 is CASSLTGTDTDTQYF. As DNA, the CDR3 is TGCGCCAGCAGCTTGACCGGGACTGACACAGATACGCAGTATTTT.

The chain recombines TRBV2 with TRBJ2-5, with 7 bases lining up with TRBD1. This CDR3 region has 14 residues. CDR1 and CDR2 from the germline V gene are SNHLY and FYNNEI. The V and J ends lost 4 bases and 5 bases, in that order; junction bases with no gene match: 7. The CDR3 loop reads CASSGQGPVETQYF. DNA for the CDR3: TGTGCCAGCAGTGGACAGGGACCGGTGGAGACCCAGTACTTC. The full variable domain, rest sourced from reference TRBV2 and TRBJ2-5, is EPEVTQTPSHQVTQMGQEVILRCVPISNHLYFYWYRQILGQKVEFLVSFYNNEISEKSEIFDDQFSVERPDGSNFTLKIRSTKLEDSAMYFCASSGQGPVETQYFGPGTRLLVL.

CDR3 DNA sequence: TGTGCCAGCAGCCAAGAAGGGACTAGCGGGATGAATACGCAGTATTTT. It is translated as CASSQEGTSGMNTQYF. The chain couples TRBV7-3 to TRBJ2-3, with TRBD2 matching over 13 bases. CDR3 length: 16 amino acids. Germline assignment: CDR1 SGHTA and CDR2 FQGTGA. Trimming removed 5 bases from V and 7 bases from J; junction bases left unmatched: 9.

CDR3 nucleotide sequence: TGTGCCAGCGGGGACAAGGACGGGGCTACGCAGTATTTT. Translating gives CASGDKDGATQYF. The gene calls are TRBV2 and TRBJ2-3; tentatively, D is TRBD1 (6 bases). The CDR3 sequence is 13 residues long. The germline gives CDR1 SNHLY, CDR2 FYNNEI. Trimming pared 8 bases from V and 8 bases from J, leaving 17 bases between.

The chain is built from TRBV5-1 and TRBJ2-3; D may be TRBD1 (6 bases). Germline CDR1 reads SGHRS; CDR2 reads YFSETQ. The CDR3 covers 14 residues. V shed 4 bases and J shed 0 bases, with 9 bases lying between them. As DNA, the CDR3 is TGCGCCAGCAGCACAGGGCGCAGCACAGATACGCAGTATTTT. Protein sequence: CASSTGRSTDTQYF. Using reference TRBV5-1 and TRBJ2-3 for the parts outside the CDR3, the full variable domain is KAGVTQTPRYLIKTRGQQVTLSCSPISGHRSVSWYQQTPGQGLQFLFEYFSETQRNKGNFPGRFSGRQFSNSRSEMNVSTLELGDSALYLCASSTGRSTDTQYFGPGTRLTVL.

The chain uses TRBV6-6 and TRBJ2-5; 7 nucleotides agree with TRBD1. The germline V gene encodes CDR1 MNHNY and CDR2 SVGAGI (reference sequence). The CDR3 consists of 15 residues. The V and J ends lost 4 bases and 2 bases, in that order; junction bases with no gene match: 7. The CDR3 is CASSFPSQGQETQYF. DNA of the CDR3: TGTGCCAGCAGTTTTCCCTCACAGGGGCAAGAGACCCAGTACTTC.

CDR3 amino acids: CASSPRPTGVRTGDEKLFF. The CDR3 nucleotides are TGTGCCAGTAGTCCCCGACCAACGGGGGTTCGAACAGGGGATGAAAAACTGTTTTTT. The V and J genes are TRBV19 and TRBJ1-4, with 7 bases lining up with TRBD1. The V gene end was trimmed by 5 bases and the J gene end by 6 bases; junction bases not matched to a gene: 21. Germline V CDR1 and CDR2: LNHDA, SQIVND (reference sequence). This CDR3 is built from 19 residues.

The rearrangement links TRBV20-1 to TRBJ1-2; D is unresolved. In germline, CDR1 is DFQATT, CDR2 SNEGSKA (reference sequence). The CDR3 runs 11 residues. The V end lost 5 bases, the J end lost 6 bases, and 10 bases lay between the germline ends. CDR3 sequence reads: CSAQAVDGYTF. DNA of the CDR3: TGCAGTGCTCAAGCCGTAGATGGCTACACCTTC.

Note on this clone: The sample holds other DNA sequences that translate to the same CDR3. The V and J genes are TRBV19 and TRBJ1-5; D is unresolved. CDR3 length: 15 residues. V dropped 2 bases and J dropped 1 base, with 9 bases sitting between them. CDR1 LNHDA and CDR2 SQIVND come from the germline V gene (reference sequence). The CDR3 DNA reads TGTGCCAGTAGTATAACTGGGAGGAGCAATCAGCCCCAGCATTTT. The encoded protein is CASSITGRSNQPQHF.

V and J are TRBV7-9 and TRBJ1-1, with D hard to call. Germline V gene sequence: CDR1 SEHNR, CDR2 FQNEAQ (reference sequence). V dropped 1 base and J dropped 0 bases, with 6 bases sitting between them. This CDR3 contains 14 residues. The CDR3 loop is CASSLDMLNTEAFF. The DNA of the CDR3 is TGTGCCAGCAGCTTAGATATGTTGAACACTGAAGCTTTCTTT.

The chain recombines TRBV29-1 with TRBJ2-1; 10 bases fit TRBD2. The length of the CDR3 is 15 residues. The germline V gene has CDR1 SQVTM and CDR2 ANQGSEA. V shed 4 bases and J 6 bases; nucleotides not matched to a gene: 9. Here the CDR3 DNA reads TGCAGCGTTGCCCGCCTAGCGGGAGTTGTCAATGAGCAGTTCTTC. It encodes CSVARLAGVVNEQFF.

The V and J genes are TRBV24-1 and TRBJ1-2; D is uncertain. CDR3 size: 15 residues. V was trimmed by 2 bases and J by 0 bases, leaving 9 bases between them. The V gene's germline CDR1 is KGHDR and CDR2 SFDVKD. CDR3 in DNA: TGTGCCACCAGTGATTCCAGTAATACTAACTATGGCTACACCTTC. Encoded protein: CATSDSSNTNYGYTF.

The chain couples TRBV19 to TRBJ1-4; 9 bases are a match to TRBD1. This CDR3 has 18 amino acids. In germline, CDR1 is LNHDA, CDR2 SQIVND (reference sequence). Unmatched junction bases numbered 10, after V lost 5 bases and J lost 0 bases. The CDR3 loop reads CASSLRTGASATNEKLFF. The CDR3 bases are TGTGCCAGTAGTCTCCGGACAGGGGCGAGTGCAACTAATGAAAAACTGTTTTTT.